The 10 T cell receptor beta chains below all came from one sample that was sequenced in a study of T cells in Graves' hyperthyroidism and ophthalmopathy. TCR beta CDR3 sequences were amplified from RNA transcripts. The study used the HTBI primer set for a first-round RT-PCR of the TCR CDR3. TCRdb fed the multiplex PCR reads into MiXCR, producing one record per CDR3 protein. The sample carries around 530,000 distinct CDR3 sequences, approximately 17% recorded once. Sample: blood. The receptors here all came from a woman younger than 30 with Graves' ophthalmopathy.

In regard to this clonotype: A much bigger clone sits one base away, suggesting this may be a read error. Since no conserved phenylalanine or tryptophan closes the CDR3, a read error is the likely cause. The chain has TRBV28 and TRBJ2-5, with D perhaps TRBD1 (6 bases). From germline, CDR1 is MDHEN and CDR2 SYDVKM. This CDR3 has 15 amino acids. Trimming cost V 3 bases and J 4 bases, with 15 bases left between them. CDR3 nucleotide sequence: TGTGCCAGCAGTTTGTTAACAGGGTCTCCAGAGACCCAGTACCTC. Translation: CASSLLTGSPETQYL.

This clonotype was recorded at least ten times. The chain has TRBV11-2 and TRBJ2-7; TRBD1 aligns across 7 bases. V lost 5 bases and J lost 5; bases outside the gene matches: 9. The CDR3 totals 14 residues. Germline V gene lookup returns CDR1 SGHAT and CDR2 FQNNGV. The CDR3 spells CASSPRRGRNEQYF. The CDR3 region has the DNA TGTGCCAGCAGCCCGAGAAGGGGGCGGAACGAGCAGTACTTC.

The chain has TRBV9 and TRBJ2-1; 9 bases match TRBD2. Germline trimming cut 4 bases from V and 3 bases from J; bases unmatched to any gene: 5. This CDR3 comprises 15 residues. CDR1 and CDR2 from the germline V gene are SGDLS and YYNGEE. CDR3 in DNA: TGTGCCAGCAGCCCGCGGGGGGGGGACTACAATGAGCAGTTCTTC. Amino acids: CASSPRGGDYNEQFF.

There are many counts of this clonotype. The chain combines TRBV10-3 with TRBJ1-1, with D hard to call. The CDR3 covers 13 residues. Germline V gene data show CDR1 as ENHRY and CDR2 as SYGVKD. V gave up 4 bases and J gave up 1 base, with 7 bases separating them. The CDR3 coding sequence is TGTGCCATCAGTGGGATAGGGAACACTGAAGCTTTCTTT. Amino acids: CAISGIGNTEAFF.

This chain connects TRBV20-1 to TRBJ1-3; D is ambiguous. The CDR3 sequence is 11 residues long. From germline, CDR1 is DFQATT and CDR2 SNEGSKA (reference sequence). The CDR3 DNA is TGCAGCCCCAGTAGTGGAAACACCATATATTTT. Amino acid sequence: CSPSSGNTIYF.

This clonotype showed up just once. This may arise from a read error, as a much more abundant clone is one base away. The CDR3 DNA reads as TGTGCCAGCAGTTTACGGGGGAGGAATGAAAAACTGTTTTTT. Amino acids: CASSLRGRNEKLFF. The chain has TRBV28 and TRBJ1-4; perhaps TRBD1 as D (5 bases). The germline V gene has CDR1 MDHEN and CDR2 SYDVKM. V was pared by 2 bases and J by 5 bases, with 9 bases between. The CDR3 totals 14 residues. The full variable domain, in which reference TRBV28 and TRBJ1-4 provide the parts outside the CDR3, is DVKVTQSSRYLVKRTGEKVFLECVQDMDHENMFWYRQDPGLGLRLIYFSYDVKMKEKGDIPEGYSVSREKKERFSLILESASTNQTSMYLCASSLRGRNEKLFFGSGTQLSVL.

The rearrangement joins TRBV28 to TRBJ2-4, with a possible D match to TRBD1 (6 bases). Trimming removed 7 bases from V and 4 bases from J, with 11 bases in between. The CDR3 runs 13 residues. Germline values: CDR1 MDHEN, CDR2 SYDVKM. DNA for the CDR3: TGTGCCAGCATGGGGCAGGGGAAAAACATTCAGTACTTC. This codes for CASMGQGKNIQYF.

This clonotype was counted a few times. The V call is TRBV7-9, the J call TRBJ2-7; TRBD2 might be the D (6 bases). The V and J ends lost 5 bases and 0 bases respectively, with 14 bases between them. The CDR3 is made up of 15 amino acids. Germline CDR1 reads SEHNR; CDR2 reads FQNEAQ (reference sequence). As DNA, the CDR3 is TGTGCCAGCAGCATCCGGGACGGGAGCTCCTACGAGCAGTACTTC. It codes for CASSIRDGSSYEQYF.

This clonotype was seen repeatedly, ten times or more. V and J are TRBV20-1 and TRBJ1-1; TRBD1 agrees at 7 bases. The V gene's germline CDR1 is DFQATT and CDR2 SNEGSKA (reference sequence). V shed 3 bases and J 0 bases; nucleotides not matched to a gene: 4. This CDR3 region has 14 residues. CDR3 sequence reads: CSASPGTVNTEAFF. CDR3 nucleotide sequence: TGCAGTGCTAGCCCCGGGACAGTGAACACTGAAGCTTTCTTT.

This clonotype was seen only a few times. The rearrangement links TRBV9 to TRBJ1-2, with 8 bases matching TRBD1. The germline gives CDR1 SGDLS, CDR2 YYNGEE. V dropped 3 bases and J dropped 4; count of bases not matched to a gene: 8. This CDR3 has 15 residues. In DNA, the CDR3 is TGTGCCAGCAGCGCTACGGACAGGGCCCTCTATGGCTACACCTTC. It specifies CASSATDRALYGYTF.